This entry describes one T cell receptor (beta chain). Its cognate antigen has yet to be identified. No base quality information exists; no much larger clone differs at one position. This entry is derived from a study of blood T cell repertoires in COVID-19 (dated by TCRdb to about 2020). With regard to the full study: Collaborator samples came from the United States, Italy and Spain and covered acute and convalescent phases of COVID-19. Nearly every sample came with metadata listing a de-identified subject ID, COVID-19 status, age in years and sex. Where available, HLA class I and class II types were taken from metadata supplied by the sample provider and were not determined by assay-based typing. The prospective study material was composed of cDNA or gDNA derived from T cells, B-cell-depleted T cells, or PBMCs. The repertoires were released in a freely available public database intended as a resource for research on the immune response to SARS-CoV-2. Samples came from the ongoing ImmuneRACE study (first 160 participants) plus 1,254 subjects from 6 global collaborators. Subjects who had been exposed to COVID-19, were actively infected with it, or had recovered from it provided the deeply sampled blood TCRbeta repertoires that made up the dataset.

Taken from the germline V gene (reference sequence), the CDR1 and CDR2 loops are SGHAT and FQDESV. Reading from cysteine to phenylalanine, the CDR3 counts 15 amino acids. CDR3 DNA is the only sequence kept; it has 45 bases, read in frame from the first base. Germline trimming amounts to 5 bases on V and 0 bases on J, with 2 as the count of junction bases outside the gene matches. TCRbeta CDR3 regions were amplified from genomic DNA by means of the immunoSEQ Assay, a bias-controlled multiplex PCR. Regarding the original processing steps: The number of nucleated cells in each sample was estimated from the amplification of reference gene primers within the assay. To quantify the absolute abundance of each unique TCRbeta CDR3 rearrangement, sequence reads were collapsed and filtered. For each sample, productive Simpson clonality was calculated as the square root of Simpson's diversity index across productive rearrangements. TCRdb limited this immuneACCESS table to in-frame rearrangements with V and J called. A share of clones is missing; checked studies link under half to unresolved V genes, and the rest is unexplained. V, J and clone size are those of that table, while D and trimming were read from the DNA. Across this sample there are approximately 300,000 clones, with almost 90% seen only once. Together, the top ten hold roughly 4.3% of the sample.

Participants in the prospective study were enrolled through a virtual design, were aged 18 to 89 years, and lived in about 25 United States geographic areas. To assign participants to cohorts, the prospective study relied on clinical history that participants themselves reported in a screening survey and a study questionnaire. In the prospective study, mobile phlebotomists collected whole blood, serum and a nasopharyngeal or oropharyngeal swab from each participant. Prospective study participants could optionally give additional blood draws and questionnaires over an approximately two-month period. Prospective study blood samples were shipped either frozen or at room temperature before DNA extraction. What the authors observed across the whole study: The quantity of clinical and demographic metadata differed by source and by participant and was supplied without curation.

This sequence originates from a woman aged 18-35 years with acute COVID-19. The rearranged chain carries TRBV11-1 and TRBJ2-7, with 12 central nucleotides matching TRBD2. Sequencing input: PBMCs or T cells enriched from blood (not recorded which). The CDR3 region: CASSPGLAGSYEQYF. The base sequence is TGTGCCAGCAGCCCGGGACTAGCGGGCTCCTACGAGCAGTACTTC.